This TCR beta chain was captured by sequencing in a study of cytomegalovirus exposure and HLA in healthy donors. General observations from the study: The authors excluded some V segments, including TRBV6-2 and TRBV6-3, as indistinguishable.

The PCR contained 60 Vbeta and 13 Jbeta primers. Clones were read by immunoSEQ multiplex PCR, and TCRdb kept only the in-frame ones, dropping some. The data hold about 170,000 clones, with roughly 80% observed a single time. Concerning this clone itself: Its antigen is currently unknown.

Trimming removed 3 bases from V and 4 bases from J; junction bases left unmatched: 2. The CDR3 sequence is 15 residues long. The germline gives CDR1 SGHTA, CDR2 FQGNSA. The sequence was obtained from a female donor in good health and CMV-seronegative. V is TRBV7-2 and J is TRBJ2-2; 10 bases fit TRBD2. The sequenced sample was PBMCs. The CDR3 bases are TGTGCCAGCAGCTTTAGCGGGGGGCGCACCGGGGAGCTGTTTTTT. Translating gives CASSFSGGRTGELFF.